This record looks at one T cell receptor beta chain sequence and its context. The CDR3 spans 14 residues. Trimming pared 3 bases from V and 3 bases from J, leaving 12 bases between. Germline V CDR1 and CDR2: LNHDA, SQIVND (reference sequence). Authors' analysis steps: Reference gene primer amplification gave estimated nucleated cell counts. The method was immunoSEQ multiplex PCR; TCRdb's version includes in-frame clones alone and lacks a portion of them. Clonal size and the V and J genes are those of that table, whereas D and trimming came from the DNA. The sample holds approximately 88,000 clones, more than 65% seen once. This record belongs to a study of blood T cell repertoires in COVID-19. Study information: Samples representing acute and convalescent COVID-19 were sourced from the United States, Italy and Spain. Sources were T cells, B-cell-depleted T cells, or PBMCs; the material itself was cDNA or gDNA.

The chain combines TRBV19 with TRBJ2-7, with a tentative D call TRBD2 (5 bases). Input material: peripheral blood. The clonotype comes from an elderly woman with active or convalescent COVID-19. The CDR3 region is CASSMGETIYEQYF. The CDR3 nucleotides are TGTGCCAGTAGTATGGGAGAGACGATCTACGAGCAGTACTTC.